The rows below give T cell receptor beta chains drawn from one sample of a study of spatial heterogeneity in lung cancer. TCRdb redid the calling of the 5' RACE reads with MiXCR, one entry per CDR3 protein. The sample has over 50,000 distinct CDR3 sequences, roughly 6.6% seen once. Sample: PBMCs, taken at surgery. The receptors come from a female donor with early-stage non-small cell lung cancer. Each CDR3 is given with its conserved first and last residue. Each record gives: J gene, clone size, D gene, V gene, CDR3 protein, CDR3 DNA. D genes are given only for firm matches. Size is stated for part of the rows, as once, few or many counts, or as a class when the clone is expanded.

>TRBJ2-1|few|TRBD2|TRBV5-1
CASSLVAGGSYNEQFF
TGCGCCAGCAGCTTGGTGGCGGGGGGCTCCTACAATGAGCAGTTCTTC
>TRBJ2-6|few|NA|TRBV5-1
CASSSGGGNSGANVLTF
TGCGCCAGCAGCTCCGGAGGCGGGAACTCTGGGGCCAACGTCCTGACTTTC
>TRBJ2-4|NA|TRBD1|TRBV5-1
CASSPGTGVLIQYF
TGCGCCAGCAGCCCGGGGACAGGGGTGTTGATTCAGTACTTC
>TRBJ2-5|few|TRBD2|TRBV6-1
CASLSGGAGETQYF
TGTGCCAGCCTTAGCGGGGGGGCGGGAGAGACCCAGTACTTC
>TRBJ2-1|many|NA|TRBV20-1
CSASPENGIYNEQFF
TGCAGTGCTTCCCCCGAGAACGGGATCTACAATGAGCAGTTCTTC
>TRBJ2-7|NA|NA|TRBV6-5
CASSYDRDFAEQYF
TGTGCCAGCAGTTACGACAGGGACTTCGCCGAGCAGTACTTC
>TRBJ1-2|few|TRBD1|TRBV7-9
CASSPQGAKHGYTF
TGTGCCAGCAGCCCACAGGGGGCGAAGCATGGCTACACCTTC
>TRBJ1-5|many|NA|TRBV6-6
CASSYSGGFQPQHF
TGTGCCAGCAGTTACTCAGGGGGGTTTCAGCCCCAGCATTTT
>TRBJ1-4|few|NA|TRBV27
CASKENTNEKLFF
TGTGCCAGCAAGGAGAATACTAATGAAAAACTGTTTTTT
>TRBJ2-3|many|NA|TRBV6-6
CASSFGADTQYF
TGTGCCAGCAGTTTTGGGGCAGATACGCAGTATTTT
>TRBJ1-5|many|NA|TRBV2
CASRAPGGPNQPQHF
TGTGCCAGCAGGGCCCCGGGGGGACCCAATCAGCCCCAGCATTTT
>TRBJ1-6|NA|TRBD1|TRBV20-1
CSANLGGKNSPLHF
TGCAGTGCTAACTTAGGGGGCAAAAATTCACCCCTCCACTTT
>TRBJ2-1|many|TRBD2|TRBV7-3
CASSGSGRSSYNEQFF
TGTGCCAGCAGTGGTAGCGGGAGGAGCTCCTACAATGAGCAGTTCTTC
>TRBJ1-2|NA|TRBD1|TRBV4-1
CASSPRDRDGYTF
TGCGCCAGCAGCCCTAGAGACAGGGACGGCTACACCTTC